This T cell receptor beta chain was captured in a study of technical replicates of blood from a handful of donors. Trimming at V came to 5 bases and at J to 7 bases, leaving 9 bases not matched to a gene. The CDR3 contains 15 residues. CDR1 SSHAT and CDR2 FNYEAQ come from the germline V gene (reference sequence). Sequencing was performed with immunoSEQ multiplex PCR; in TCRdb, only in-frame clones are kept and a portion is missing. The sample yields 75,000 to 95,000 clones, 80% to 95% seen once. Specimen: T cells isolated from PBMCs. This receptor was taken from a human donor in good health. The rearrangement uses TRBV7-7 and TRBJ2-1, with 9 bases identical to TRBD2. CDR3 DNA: TGTGCCAGCAGCCGTGGGCTAGCGGGAAAAAATGAGCAGTTCTTC. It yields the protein CASSRGLAGKNEQFF.